This T cell receptor beta chain was identified during a study of OX40 agonist ivuxolimab in advanced cancers. The wider study: An agonistic human IgG2 monoclonal antibody against OX40 (CD134) was given. The study, taken as a whole, reports: Expanded clones were, on average, more numerous in CD8+ T cells than in CD4+.

This CDR3 is built from 15 residues. Germline CDR1 is SNHLY and CDR2 is FYNNEI. The V gene lost 5 bases and the J gene lost 4 bases, with 16 bases spanning the gap. A note on this clone: As yet, its antigen is unknown.

Assay: immunoSEQ multiplex PCR; the TCRdb copy retains only in-frame clones and omits some. This repertoire shows about 82,000 clones, around 85% found once; its top ten account for about 0.22%. The rearrangement uses TRBV2 and TRBJ2-3; D is undetermined. The receptor comes from an adult with an advanced solid tumor such as melanoma, head and neck, liver or kidney cancer. Sample: CD4+ or CD8+ T cells sorted from blood, taken in a trial of the OX40 agonist ivuxolimab. The CDR3 region is CASSRRVPNADTQYF. The CDR3 nucleotides are TGTGCCAGCAGTAGACGGGTTCCAAACGCAGATACGCAGTATTTT.